The 20 T cell receptor beta chains in this list originate from one sample, sequenced in a study of PD-1 blockade in mismatch repair-deficient tumors. These receptors lack a known antigen. Method: immunoSEQ multiplex PCR; TCRdb's copy keeps in-frame clones and lacks some. The table records over 11,000 clones, about nine tenths of them present only once. Time point meaning: identical approximately 11-day culture without peptide (control). Sequenced here: cells cultured in vitro, sampled from a patient treated with pembrolizumab. These receptors were collected from an adult with mismatch repair-deficient cancer.

This clone has just a few counts. J is TRBJ2-1 and V is TRBV27; TRBD2 matches at 10 bases. With 2 bases clipped from V and 2 bases from J, the junction kept 15 bases outside the gene matches. The CDR3 runs 20 residues. Germline V gives CDR1 MNHEY, CDR2 SMNVEV (reference sequence). CDR3: CASSLRRGITSGKPYNEQFF. The DNA for the CDR3 is TGTGCCAGCAGTTTAAGAAGAGGGATTACTAGCGGGAAGCCCTACAATGAGCAGTTCTTC.

This clone was seen just once. The chain employs TRBV27 and TRBJ1-1, with 9 bases matching TRBD1. The CDR3 has 15 amino acids. With 5 bases clipped from V and 1 base from J, the junction kept 5 bases outside the gene matches. CDR1 MNHEY and CDR2 SMNVEV come from the germline V gene (reference sequence). In nucleotides, the CDR3 is TGTGCCAGCAGTCCCGGGACAGGGAGGAACACTGAAGCTTTCTTT. Translated, it gives CASSPGTGRNTEAFF.

This chain connects TRBV19 to TRBJ2-2; TRBD1 is a possible D gene (5 bases). V gave up 1 base and J gave up 6 bases, with 6 bases separating them. This CDR3 region has 13 residues. Germline V gene lookup returns CDR1 LNHDA and CDR2 SQIVND (reference sequence). The CDR3 region is CASSIAGSGELFF. The CDR3 DNA follows: TGTGCCAGTAGTATAGCAGGGTCCGGGGAGCTGTTTTTT.

The chain carries TRBV29-1 and TRBJ2-1; D is unresolved. Per the germline V gene, CDR1 is SQVTM and CDR2 is ANQGSEA. Trimming took 4 bases from V and 5 from J, leaving 9 bases between them. This CDR3 spans 12 amino acids. The CDR3 loop is CSVVRLNNEQFF. Written as DNA, the CDR3 is TGCAGCGTTGTCCGTTTGAACAATGAGCAGTTCTTC.

The chain is built from TRBV11-2 and TRBJ2-1; no reliable D call. The CDR3 runs 13 residues. Germline V gene sequence: CDR1 SGHAT, CDR2 FQNNGV. Trimming took 6 bases from V and 6 from J, leaving 12 bases between them. CDR3 amino acids: CASSYVAVNEQFF. CDR3 sequence (DNA): TGTGCCAGCAGTTACGTCGCGGTCAATGAGCAGTTCTTC.

This chain uses TRBV5-4 with TRBJ2-1; possibly TRBD1 or TRBD2 for D (6 bases each). The germline gives CDR1 SGHNT, CDR2 YYREEE (reference sequence). The CDR3 runs 16 residues. V was trimmed by 0 bases and J by 0 bases, leaving 10 bases between them. Here the CDR3 reads CASSLGGASSYNEQFF. The CDR3 bases are TGTGCCAGCAGCTTGGGGGGGGCCAGCTCCTACAATGAGCAGTTCTTC.

The chain is built from TRBV5-1 and TRBJ2-4, with D perhaps matching TRBD1 (5 bases). Germline V gives CDR1 SGHRS, CDR2 YFSETQ. This CDR3 region has 13 residues. V lost 0 bases and J lost 9, with 10 bases in between. The CDR3 here is CASSLGGPAIQYF. The CDR3 DNA reads TGCGCCAGCAGCTTGGGGGGCCCGGCCATTCAGTACTTC.

The V gene is TRBV2, the J gene TRBJ1-3; D is unclear. Per the germline V gene, CDR1 is SNHLY and CDR2 is FYNNEI. V was clipped by 6 bases and J by 0 bases, with 9 bases between them. There are 14 residues in the CDR3. CDR3 nucleotides: TGTGCCAGCAGCCCCAACCTCTCTGGAAACACCATATATTTT. It translates to CASSPNLSGNTIYF.

This chain connects TRBV9 to TRBJ2-6; the D gene is possibly TRBD2 (5 bases). Deletions cut 4 bases from V and 0 bases from J, with 14 bases between. The CDR3 is 17 amino acids. Per the germline V gene, CDR1 is SGDLS and CDR2 is YYNGEE. In DNA form, the CDR3 reads TGTGCCAGCAGCCCCAGGACTTCGCGCTCTGGGGCCAACGTCCTGACTTTC. Its translation is CASSPRTSRSGANVLTF.

V and J are TRBV28 and TRBJ1-6, with 7 positions matching TRBD1. Germline trimming cut 3 bases from V and 10 bases from J; bases unmatched to any gene: 12. The germline V gene encodes CDR1 MDHEN and CDR2 SYDVKM. This CDR3 spans 16 amino acids. The CDR3 DNA is TGTGCCAGCAGTTTCTTGACAGGGCCGGTTTGGTCACCCCTCCACTTT. Encoded protein: CASSFLTGPVWSPLHF.

The chain has TRBV2 and TRBJ2-5, with no clear D. This CDR3 contains 14 residues. Trimming removed 7 bases from V and 1 base from J, with 13 bases in between. CDR1 is SNHLY and CDR2 is FYNNEI in the germline V gene. CDR3 loop: CASTRRRIQETQYF. The DNA for the CDR3 is TGTGCCAGCACCCGACGAAGGATCCAAGAGACCCAGTACTTC.

V and J are TRBV5-1 and TRBJ1-2; D may be TRBD1 (5 bases). CDR1 is SGHRS and CDR2 is YFSETQ in the germline V gene. This CDR3 region has 13 residues. V lost 0 bases and J 8 bases, leaving 11 bases between the germline ends. CDR3 DNA: TGCGCCAGCAGCTTGGAGGGGCTGCGGGGCTACACCTTC. Translated: CASSLEGLRGYTF.

V is TRBV28 and J is TRBJ2-7; D not resolved. Deletions cut 5 bases from V and 3 bases from J, with 5 bases between. The germline V gene has CDR1 MDHEN and CDR2 SYDVKM. The CDR3 length is 11 residues. The CDR3 reads CASSLVYEQYF. The CDR3 DNA is TGTGCCAGCAGTCTCGTCTACGAGCAGTACTTC. Drawing the rest from reference TRBV28 and TRBJ2-7, the complete variable domain is DVKVTQSSRYLVKRTGEKVFLECVQDMDHENMFWYRQDPGLGLRLIYFSYDVKMKEKGDIPEGYSVSREKKERFSLILESASTNQTSMYLCASSLVYEQYFGPGTRLTVT.

V and J are TRBV4-1 and TRBJ2-1, with D uncertain. Germline loops: CDR1 MGHRA, CDR2 YSYEKL. Trimming shortened V by 3 bases and J by 0 bases, and 9 bases separated the two germline ends. The length of the CDR3 is 15 residues. CDR3 sequence: CASSHGPSSYNEQFF. The CDR3 coding sequence is TGCGCCAGCAGCCATGGCCCTTCCTCCTACAATGAGCAGTTCTTC.

V is TRBV12-5 and J is TRBJ2-7; TRBD1 agrees at 8 bases. The CDR3 is 17 residues long. The V and J ends lost 6 bases and 4 bases, in that order; junction bases with no gene match: 17. The germline V gene encodes CDR1 LGHNT and CDR2 FRNRAP. Here the CDR3 reads CASGSGPKTGVEYEQYF. Here the CDR3 DNA reads TGTGCTAGTGGATCCGGGCCCAAGACAGGGGTGGAGTACGAGCAGTACTTC.

This clone turned up a few times. J is TRBJ2-7 and V is TRBV11-3, with D possibly being TRBD1 (5 bases). The germline gives CDR1 SGHNT, CDR2 YENEEA. This CDR3 has 14 amino acids. The germline V and J ends were trimmed by 5 bases and 7 bases, with 18 bases remaining between them. CDR3 residues: CASSPLLGRGEQYF. In nucleotides, the CDR3 is TGTGCCAGCAGCCCACTCCTGGGAAGGGGAGAGCAGTACTTC.

The chain carries TRBV7-8 and TRBJ2-1; D uncertain. This CDR3 comprises 13 residues. Germline V gene sequence: CDR1 SGHVS, CDR2 FQNEAQ. Trimming removed 0 bases at V and 3 bases at J, with 3 bases between. CDR3 nucleotides: TGTGCCAGCAGCTTAGCAGTCTACAATGAGCAGTTCTTC. Translated, it gives CASSLAVYNEQFF. Filled out from reference TRBV7-8 and TRBJ2-1, the complete variable domain reads GAGVSQSPRYKVAKRGQDVALRCDPISGHVSLFWYQQALGQGPEFLTYFQNEAQLDKSGLPSDRFFAERPEGSVSTLKIQRTQQEDSAVYLCASSLAVYNEQFFGPGTRLTVL.

The chain joins TRBV6-6 to TRBJ1-1; 7 bases match TRBD1. There are 14 residues in the CDR3. Trimming removed 3 bases from V and 7 bases from J; junction bases left unmatched: 8. CDR1 and CDR2 from the germline V gene are MNHNY and SVGAGI (reference sequence). CDR3 region: CASSYGGGGFEAFF. In DNA form, the CDR3 reads TGTGCCAGCAGTTATGGAGGGGGCGGTTTTGAAGCTTTCTTT.

V usage is TRBV27 and J usage is TRBJ2-3; D not certain. V dropped 3 bases and J dropped 3 bases, with 10 bases sitting between them. Germline lookup yields CDR1 MNHEY and CDR2 SMNVEV (reference sequence). This CDR3 comprises 14 residues. The CDR3 reads CASSFSGATDTQYF. In nucleotides, the CDR3 is TGTGCCAGCAGTTTCTCAGGTGCGACAGATACGCAGTATTTT.

The gene calls are TRBV28 and TRBJ2-3; D is perhaps TRBD1 or TRBD2 (5 bases each). V lost 3 bases and J 0 bases, leaving 7 bases between the germline ends. CDR3 size: 14 residues. Germline V gives CDR1 MDHEN, CDR2 SYDVKM. CDR3 sequence: CASSFWGSTDTQYF. The CDR3 coding sequence is TGTGCCAGCAGTTTCTGGGGGAGCACAGATACGCAGTATTTT.